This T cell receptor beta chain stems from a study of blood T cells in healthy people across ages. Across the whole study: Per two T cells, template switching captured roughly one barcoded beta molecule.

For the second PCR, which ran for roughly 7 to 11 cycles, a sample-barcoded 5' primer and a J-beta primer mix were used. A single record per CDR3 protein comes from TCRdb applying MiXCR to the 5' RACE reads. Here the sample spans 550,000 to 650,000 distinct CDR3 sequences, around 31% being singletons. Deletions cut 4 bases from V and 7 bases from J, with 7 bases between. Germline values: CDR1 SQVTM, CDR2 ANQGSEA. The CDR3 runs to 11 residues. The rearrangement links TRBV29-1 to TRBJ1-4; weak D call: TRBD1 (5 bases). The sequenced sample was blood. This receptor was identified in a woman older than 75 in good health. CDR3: CSVGDGEKLFF. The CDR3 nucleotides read TGCAGCGTTGGGGACGGTGAAAAACTGTTTTTT.